The next 24 T cell receptor beta chains were all read from a single sample in a study of early stage breast cancer tumors. TCRdb keeps only in-frame clones here, not all; method: immunoSEQ multiplex PCR. This sample carries fewer than 75,000 clones, 70% to 80% of them seen once, and the ten largest clones take more than 3%. Material: blood. These receptors all come from a person aged 30 to 39 with breast cancer.

The chain couples TRBV27 to TRBJ2-5; D not resolved. The V and J ends lost 8 bases and 0 bases respectively, with 16 bases between them. This CDR3 contains 15 residues. CDR1 and CDR2 from the germline V gene are MNHEY and SMNVEV (reference sequence). The CDR3 loop is CASPSRGINQETQYF. Written as DNA, the CDR3 is TGTGCCAGCCCCTCCCGCGGAATTAACCAAGAGACCCAGTACTTC.

The rearrangement uses TRBV6-4 and TRBJ2-5; 8 bases agree with TRBD2. The CDR3 extends over 13 amino acids. V gave up 6 bases and J gave up 3 bases; unmatched junction bases: 3. The germline gives CDR1 MRHNA, CDR2 SNTAGT. CDR3 region: CASRAGDEETQYF. As DNA, the CDR3 is TGTGCCAGCAGAGCGGGAGACGAAGAGACCCAGTACTTC.

The chain employs TRBV6-5 and TRBJ2-1, with 12 bases lining up with TRBD2. The junction had 4 bases not matched to a gene; V was cut back by 6 bases and J by 4 bases. The CDR3 is 15 amino acids. Germline-derived CDR1 and CDR2 are MNHEY and SVGAGI. DNA for the CDR3: TGTGCCAGCAGAAGGACTAGCGGGACATACAATGAGCAGTTCTTC. Its translation is CASRRTSGTYNEQFF.

The chain uses TRBV7-2 and TRBJ2-5; 9 nucleotides line up with TRBD2. Germline V gene data show CDR1 as SGHTA and CDR2 as FQGNSA. This CDR3 comprises 16 residues. The trim removed 5 bases at V and 5 bases at J, leaving 12 bases unmatched. CDR3 in DNA: TGTGCCAGCAGCCCCCGACTAGCGGACCTCCGGGAGACCCAGTACTTC. Its translation: CASSPRLADLRETQYF.

In this sample, this clone turned up once. The chain links TRBV27 to TRBJ1-4, with 10 bases identical to TRBD1. The V and J ends lost 3 bases and 2 bases, in that order; junction bases with no gene match: 12. The CDR3 length is 19 residues. The V gene's germline CDR1 is MNHEY and CDR2 SMNVEV (reference sequence). The CDR3 region is CASSLYGGTGARTNEKLFF. The CDR3 bases are TGTGCCAGCAGTTTGTATGGAGGGACAGGGGCTAGGACTAATGAAAAACTGTTTTTT.

The chain is built from TRBV5-8 and TRBJ2-7; 7 bases match TRBD2. The CDR3 is 13 amino acids. Trimming at V came to 0 bases and at J to 6 bases, leaving 3 bases not matched to a gene. The V gene's germline CDR1 is SGHTS and CDR2 YDEGEE. CDR3 amino acids: CASSLEGGSEQYF. CDR3 bases: TGTGCCAGCAGCTTGGAGGGCGGGAGCGAGCAGTACTTC.

The CDR3 sequence: CASRGVLNTEAFF. DNA for the CDR3: TGCGCCAGCCGTGGGGTCTTGAACACTGAAGCTTTCTTT. The gene calls are TRBV5-1 and TRBJ1-1; D not certain. This CDR3 spans 13 amino acids. Trimming removed 7 bases at V and 0 bases at J, with 10 bases between. Germline lookup yields CDR1 SGHRS and CDR2 YFSETQ.

This clone has a handful of counts. The V and J genes are TRBV10-3 and TRBJ2-7; perhaps TRBD1 as D (5 bases). V was shortened by 3 bases and J by 2 bases, with 14 bases between the two germline ends. CDR1 ENHRY and CDR2 SYGVKD come from the germline V gene. The CDR3 sequence is 15 residues long. In DNA form, the CDR3 reads TGTGCCATCAGTGAAAGGGTGGGCAGGGCCTACGAGCAGTACTTC. It encodes CAISERVGRAYEQYF.

The chain uses TRBV5-5 and TRBJ2-7, with a tentative D call TRBD1 (5 bases). Germline values: CDR1 SGHKS, CDR2 YYEKEE (reference sequence). With 0 bases removed from V and 0 bases from J, the gap between germline ends came to 10 bases. The CDR3 contains 15 residues. As DNA, the CDR3 is TGTGCCAGCAGCTTGGACTGGGGCCACTCCTACGAGCAGTACTTC. Protein: CASSLDWGHSYEQYF.

This clone was observed a few times. The rearrangement uses TRBV14 and TRBJ1-2, with D hard to call. The CDR3 consists of 12 residues. Germline lookup yields CDR1 SGHDN and CDR2 FVKESK. Trimming cost V 4 bases and J 4 bases, with 7 bases left between them. CDR3 nucleotides: TGTGCCAGCAGCCCAGACATCTATGGCTACACCTTC. It codes for CASSPDIYGYTF. Based on the CDR3 plus reference TRBV14 and TRBJ1-2, the full variable domain is EAGVTQFPSHSVIEKGQTVTLRCDPISGHDNLYWYRRVMGKEIKFLLHFVKESKQDESGMPNNRFLAERTGGTYSTLKVQPAELEDSGVYFCASSPDIYGYTFGSGTRLTVV.

The rearrangement uses TRBV6-1 and TRBJ2-3; 7 nucleotides match TRBD1. Germline values: CDR1 MNHNS, CDR2 SASEGT. V dropped 4 bases and J dropped 5; count of bases not matched to a gene: 6. There are 14 residues in the CDR3. The CDR3 here is CASSVRDREDTQYF. The CDR3 DNA is TGTGCCAGCAGTGTACGGGACAGAGAAGATACGCAGTATTTT.

CDR3 in DNA: TGCGCCAGCAGCCTTGAAATGGCAGATACGCAGTATTTT. It encodes CASSLEMADTQYF. The chain is built from TRBV5-1 and TRBJ2-3; the D is unclear. V dropped 4 bases and J dropped 4 bases, with 10 bases sitting between them. The CDR3 covers 13 residues. Germline CDR1 reads SGHRS; CDR2 reads YFSETQ.

The chain employs TRBV4-3 and TRBJ2-7; tentatively, D is TRBD1 (5 bases). V was pared by 0 bases and J by 6 bases, with 15 bases between. The CDR3 spans 15 residues. CDR1 and CDR2 (germline): LGHNA, YSLEER. CDR3 DNA: TGCGCCAGCAGCCAAGATAGGGGAAGAGCGTCCGAGCAGTACTTC. Residues: CASSQDRGRASEQYF.

This chain links TRBV5-5 with TRBJ2-7, with TRBD2 identical over 8 bases. Germline CDR1 reads SGHKS; CDR2 reads YYEKEE (reference sequence). The CDR3 length is 16 residues. The ends lost 0 bases at V and 3 bases at J; junction bases unmatched: 8. The CDR3, as DNA: TGTGCCAGCAGCTTGGCCCCGGGACTAGGCCTCTACGAGCAGTACTTC. Its translation: CASSLAPGLGLYEQYF.

This clone is a singleton in its sample. This rearrangement joins TRBV18 to TRBJ1-6, with TRBD1 matching 7 bases. Germline V gene sequence: CDR1 KGHSH, CDR2 LQKENI. The trim removed 0 bases at V and 5 bases at J, leaving 7 bases unmatched. This CDR3 comprises 17 residues. The CDR3 is CASSPPQGQYNNSPLHF. The CDR3 coding sequence is TGTGCCAGCTCACCACCACAGGGGCAATACAATAATTCACCCCTCCACTTT.

V gene TRBV30 combines with J gene TRBJ2-7; maybe TRBD2 (5 bases). V was pared by 2 bases and J by 1 base, with 18 bases between. CDR1 and CDR2 from the germline V gene are GTSNPN and SVGIG (reference sequence). The CDR3 length is 16 residues. The CDR3: CAWSRVGSGLSYEQYF. CDR3 nucleotide sequence: TGTGCCTGGAGTCGGGTGGGGAGCGGACTGTCCTACGAGCAGTACTTC.

The chain employs TRBV25-1 and TRBJ1-4; D remains unclear. The germline gives CDR1 MGHDK, CDR2 SYGVNS. Trimming stripped 6 bases from V and 6 bases from J, with 14 bases between. The CDR3 sequence is 14 residues long. The CDR3 reads CASSPWGGYEKLFF. The CDR3 region has the DNA TGTGCCAGCAGCCCGTGGGGTGGTTATGAAAAACTGTTTTTT.

This clone was observed a handful of times. The chain couples TRBV30 to TRBJ1-1; 8 nucleotides align to TRBD1. V lost 0 bases, J lost 3 bases, and 9 bases stayed unmatched. This CDR3 region has 16 residues. The V gene's germline CDR1 is GTSNPN and CDR2 SVGIG (reference sequence). The CDR3 DNA is TGTGCCTGGAGTGTACCGAAGGACAGGGCGGACACTGAAGCTTTCTTT. Translation gives CAWSVPKDRADTEAFF.

The chain joins TRBV19 to TRBJ2-7; the D call may be TRBD1 or TRBD2 (5 bases each). V lost 4 bases to trimming and J lost 2 bases, with 18 bases between them. The V gene's germline CDR1 is LNHDA and CDR2 SQIVND (reference sequence). The CDR3 is 16 amino acids. DNA of the CDR3: TGTGCCAGTAGTAGCACTGGACTTGGGGCCGCCTACGAGCAGTACTTC. This codes for CASSSTGLGAAYEQYF.

The chain combines TRBV14 with TRBJ2-3, with unresolved D. Per germline, CDR1 SGHDN and CDR2 FVKESK. The CDR3 has 16 amino acids. V gave up 0 bases and J gave up 0 bases, with 10 bases separating them. The CDR3 DNA sequence: TGTGCCAGCAGCCAAGACCCGGGTACTAGCACAGATACGCAGTATTTT. Amino acids: CASSQDPGTSTDTQYF.

The gene calls are TRBV6-6 and TRBJ2-1; TRBD2 matches 10 bases. This CDR3 contains 16 residues. Germline V gene data show CDR1 as MNHNY and CDR2 as SVGAGI (reference sequence). Losses at the gene ends were 0 bases for V and 6 bases for J; bases not matched to a gene: 5. CDR3 coding DNA: TGTGCCAGCAGTTACTCCGGGACTAGCGTCCCCAATGAGCAGTTCTTC. Amino acids: CASSYSGTSVPNEQFF.

The genes are TRBV7-2 and TRBJ2-5, with 7 bases aligning to TRBD1. The CDR3 is 13 amino acids. CDR1 is SGHTA and CDR2 is FQGNSA in the germline V gene. The J segment lost 2 bases and the V segment lost 5 bases, leaving 2 bases of the junction unmatched. CDR3 coding DNA: TGTGCCAGCAGCACGGACAGGCAAGAGACCCAGTACTTC. It yields the protein CASSTDRQETQYF.

This clone occurred a few times. The chain has TRBV4-1 and TRBJ2-7; no clear D. V lost 0 bases and J lost 0, with 15 bases in between. There are 17 residues in the CDR3. The germline CDR1 and CDR2 sequences are MGHRA and YSYEKL. CDR3 sequence: CASSQDDWHLSSYEQYF. CDR3 coding DNA: TGCGCCAGCAGCCAAGATGATTGGCACCTTAGCTCCTACGAGCAGTACTTC.

The CDR3 region is CASSSQVYNEQFF. CDR3 nucleotide sequence: TGTGCCAGCAGCTCACAGGTTTACAATGAGCAGTTCTTC. The V call is TRBV7-9, the J call TRBJ2-1; possibly TRBD1 for D (5 bases). The germline V gene encodes CDR1 SEHNR and CDR2 FQNEAQ (reference sequence). The CDR3 totals 13 residues. V was cut by 4 bases and J by 4 bases, with 8 bases left in between. Variable domain in full (rest from reference TRBV7-9 and TRBJ2-1): DTGVSQNPRHKITKRGQNVTFRCDPISEHNRLYWYRQTLGQGPEFLTYFQNEAQLEKSRLLSDRFSAERPKGSFSTLEIQRTEQGDSAMYLCASSSQVYNEQFFGPGTRLTVL.